This record covers a single TCR beta chain. The antigen remains undetermined. TCRdb called the RT-PCR reads again in MiXCR, with one record for every CDR3 protein. The sample shows under 550,000 distinct CDR3 sequences, about 8% of them seen only once. The germline V gene has CDR1 GTSNPN and CDR2 SVGIG (reference sequence). The CDR3 loop spans 13 amino acids. Trimming left V 3 bases short and J 2 bases short, with 10 bases between. These data belong to a study of response to subunit inactivated influenza vaccine. Study results and caveats: The authors put forward the suggestion that each seasonal influenza vaccination may bring in only a limited number of new T cells.

The source is a man aged 50-75 years who received an inactivated influenza vaccine. The sequencing used PBMCs from blood, collected around 2 years after vaccination. The rearrangement links TRBV30 to TRBJ1-2, with a weak D call TRBD1 (6 bases). CDR3 sequence reads: CAWRGRGNYGYTF. Here the CDR3 DNA reads TGTGCCTGGAGGGGTAGGGGGAACTATGGCTACACCTTC.